This T cell receptor beta chain originates from a study of blood T cell repertoires in COVID-19. Overall study context: T cells, B-cell-depleted T cells, or PBMCs provided the cDNA or gDNA that served as material.

Original methodology: Reference gene primer amplification gave nucleated cell count estimates. Only in-frame clones appear in the TCRdb table, and some are missing; sequencing was by immunoSEQ multiplex PCR. The DNA was the basis for D and trimming; V, J and clone size are from that table. The top ten hold over 8.5% of the sample, which has hundreds of thousands of clones, roughly nine tenths seen once. Donors of Cohort 3 who recovered were those that had two negative PCRs, clearance, or symptom resolution. Per germline, CDR1 MDHEN and CDR2 SYDVKM. Trimming cost V 4 bases and J 5 bases; bases outside gene matches: 2. The CDR3 sequence is 13 residues long.

Input material: PBMCs or T cells enriched from blood (not recorded which). The source of this sequence is a woman aged 25-40 years who had recovered from COVID-19. This chain links TRBV28 with TRBJ2-5; 9 bases map to TRBD1. CDR3 residues: CASSSQGAETQYF. The DNA for the CDR3 is TGTGCCAGCAGTTCACAGGGGGCCGAGACCCAGTACTTC.